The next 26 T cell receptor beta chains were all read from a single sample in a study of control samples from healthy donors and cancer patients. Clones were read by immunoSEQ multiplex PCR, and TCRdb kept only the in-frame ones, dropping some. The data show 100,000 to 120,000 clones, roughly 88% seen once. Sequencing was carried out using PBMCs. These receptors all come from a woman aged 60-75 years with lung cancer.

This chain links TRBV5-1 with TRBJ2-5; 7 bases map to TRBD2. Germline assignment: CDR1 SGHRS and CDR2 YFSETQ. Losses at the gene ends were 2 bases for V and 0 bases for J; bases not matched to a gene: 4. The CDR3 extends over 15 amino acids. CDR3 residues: CASSLPAGNQETQYF. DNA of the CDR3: TGCGCCAGCAGCTTACCAGCGGGAAACCAAGAGACCCAGTACTTC.

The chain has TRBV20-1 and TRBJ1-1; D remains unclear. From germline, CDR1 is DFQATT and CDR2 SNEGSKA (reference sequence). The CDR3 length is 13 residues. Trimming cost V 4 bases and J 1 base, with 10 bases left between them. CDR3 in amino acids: CSAIDGRNTEAFF. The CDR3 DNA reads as TGCAGTGCTATTGACGGCCGGAACACTGAAGCTTTCTTT.

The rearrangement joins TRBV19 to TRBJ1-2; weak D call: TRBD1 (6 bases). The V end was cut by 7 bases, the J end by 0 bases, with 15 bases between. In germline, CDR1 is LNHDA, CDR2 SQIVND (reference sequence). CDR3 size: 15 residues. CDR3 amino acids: CASTAGGATNYGYTF. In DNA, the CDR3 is TGTGCCAGTACCGCCGGGGGGGCGACTAACTATGGCTACACCTTC. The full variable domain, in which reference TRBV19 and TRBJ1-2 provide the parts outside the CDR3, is DGGITQSPKYLFRKEGQNVTLSCEQNLNHDAMYWYRQDPGQGLRLIYYSQIVNDFQKGDIAEGYSVSREKKESFPLTVTSAQKNPTAFYLCASTAGGATNYGYTFGSGTRLTVV.

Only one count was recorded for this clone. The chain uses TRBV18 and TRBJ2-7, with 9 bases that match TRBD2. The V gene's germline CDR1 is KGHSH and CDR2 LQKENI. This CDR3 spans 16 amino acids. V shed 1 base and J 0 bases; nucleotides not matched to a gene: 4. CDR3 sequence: CASSPLLAGSSYEQYF. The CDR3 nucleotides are TGTGCCAGCTCACCACTGCTAGCGGGATCCTCCTACGAGCAGTACTTC. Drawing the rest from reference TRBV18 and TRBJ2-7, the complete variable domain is NAGVMQNPRHLVRRRGQEARLRCSPMKGHSHVYWYRQLPEEGLKFMVYLQKENIIDESGMPKERFSAEFPKEGPSILRIQQVVRGDSAAYFCASSPLLAGSSYEQYFGPGTRLTVT.

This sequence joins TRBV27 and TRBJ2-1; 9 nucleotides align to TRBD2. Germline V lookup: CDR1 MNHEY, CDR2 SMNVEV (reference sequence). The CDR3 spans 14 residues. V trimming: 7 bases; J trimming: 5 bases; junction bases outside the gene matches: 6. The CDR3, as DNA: TGTGCCAGCACCCGACTAGCGGACAACAATGAGCAGTTCTTC. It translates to CASTRLADNNEQFF.

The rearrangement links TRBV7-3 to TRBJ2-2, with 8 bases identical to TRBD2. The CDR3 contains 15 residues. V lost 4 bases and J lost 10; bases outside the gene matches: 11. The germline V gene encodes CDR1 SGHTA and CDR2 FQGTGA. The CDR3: CASSYGTSQNKELFF. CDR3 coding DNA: TGTGCCAGCAGCTATGGGACTAGTCAGAACAAGGAGCTGTTTTTT. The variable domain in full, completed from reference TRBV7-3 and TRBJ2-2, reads GAGVSQTPSNKVTEKGKYVELRCDPISGHTALYWYRQSLGQGPEFLIYFQGTGAADDSGLPNDRFFAVRPEGSVSTLKIQRTERGDSAVYLCASSYGTSQNKELFFGEGSRLTVL.

This CDR3 is CASSALTSGETQYF. CDR3 nucleotides: TGTGCCAGCAGCGCCCTGACTAGCGGGGAGACCCAGTACTTC. V and J are TRBV9 and TRBJ2-5, with 10 bases that match TRBD2. CDR3 size: 14 residues. The germline CDR1 and CDR2 sequences are SGDLS and YYNGEE. V shed 3 bases and J 5 bases; nucleotides not matched to a gene: 4.

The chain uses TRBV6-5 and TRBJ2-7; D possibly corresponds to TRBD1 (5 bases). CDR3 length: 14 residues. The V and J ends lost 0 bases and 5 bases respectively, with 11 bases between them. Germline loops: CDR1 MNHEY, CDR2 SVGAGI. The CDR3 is CASSYSGRVDEQYF. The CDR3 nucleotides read TGTGCCAGCAGTTACTCGGGCAGGGTCGACGAGCAGTACTTC.

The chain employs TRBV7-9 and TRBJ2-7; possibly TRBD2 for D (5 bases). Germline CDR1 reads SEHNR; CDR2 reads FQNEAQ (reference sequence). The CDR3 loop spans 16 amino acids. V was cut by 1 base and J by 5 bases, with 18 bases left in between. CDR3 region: CASSLVRVLQSDEQYF. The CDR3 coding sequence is TGTGCCAGCAGCTTAGTGAGGGTCCTCCAATCGGACGAGCAGTACTTC.

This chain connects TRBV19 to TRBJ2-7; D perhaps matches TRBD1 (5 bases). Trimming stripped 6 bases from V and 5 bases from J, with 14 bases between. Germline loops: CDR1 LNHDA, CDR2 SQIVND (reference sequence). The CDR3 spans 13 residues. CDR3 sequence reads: CASRPQGVHEQYF. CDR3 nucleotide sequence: TGTGCCAGTAGGCCTCAGGGTGTCCACGAGCAGTACTTC.

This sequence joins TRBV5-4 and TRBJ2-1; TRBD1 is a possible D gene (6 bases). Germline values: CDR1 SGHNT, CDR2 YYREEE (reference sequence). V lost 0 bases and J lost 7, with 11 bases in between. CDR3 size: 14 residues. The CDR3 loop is CASSLGQERNEQFF. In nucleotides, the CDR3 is TGTGCCAGCAGCTTGGGACAGGAGAGGAATGAGCAGTTCTTC.

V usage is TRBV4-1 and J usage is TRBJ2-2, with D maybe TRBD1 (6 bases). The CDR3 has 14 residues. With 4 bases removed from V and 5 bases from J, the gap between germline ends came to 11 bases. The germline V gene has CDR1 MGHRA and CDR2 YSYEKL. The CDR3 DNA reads TGCGCCAGCAGCCTACAGGGCGGGACCGGGGAGCTGTTTTTT. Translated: CASSLQGGTGELFF.

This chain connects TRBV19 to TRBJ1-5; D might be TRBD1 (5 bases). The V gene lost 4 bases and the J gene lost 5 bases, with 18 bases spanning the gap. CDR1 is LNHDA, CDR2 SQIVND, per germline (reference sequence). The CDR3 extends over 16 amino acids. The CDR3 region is CASSTTQGASYQPQHF. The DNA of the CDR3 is TGTGCCAGTAGTACAACGCAGGGAGCCTCTTATCAGCCCCAGCATTTT.

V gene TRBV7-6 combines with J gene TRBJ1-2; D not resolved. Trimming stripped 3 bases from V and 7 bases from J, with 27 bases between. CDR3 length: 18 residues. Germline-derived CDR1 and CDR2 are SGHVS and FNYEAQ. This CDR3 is CASSFLGWKRTRRVGYTF. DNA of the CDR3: TGTGCCAGCAGCTTCTTAGGATGGAAGAGGACCCGAAGGGTTGGCTACACCTTC.

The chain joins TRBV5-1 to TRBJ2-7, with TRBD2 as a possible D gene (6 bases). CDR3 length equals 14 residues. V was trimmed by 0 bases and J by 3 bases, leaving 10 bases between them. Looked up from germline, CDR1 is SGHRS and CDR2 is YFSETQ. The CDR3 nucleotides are TGCGCCAGCAGCTTGGCCGTGGGGGGCTACGAGCAGTACTTC. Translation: CASSLAVGGYEQYF.

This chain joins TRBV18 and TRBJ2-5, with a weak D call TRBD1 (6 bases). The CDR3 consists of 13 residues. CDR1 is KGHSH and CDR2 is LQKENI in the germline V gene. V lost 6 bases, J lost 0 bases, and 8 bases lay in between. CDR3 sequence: CASSRTDQETQYF. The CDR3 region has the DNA TGTGCCAGCTCCCGGACAGACCAAGAGACCCAGTACTTC. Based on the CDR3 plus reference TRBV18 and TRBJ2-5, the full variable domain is NAGVMQNPRHLVRRRGQEARLRCSPMKGHSHVYWYRQLPEEGLKFMVYLQKENIIDESGMPKERFSAEFPKEGPSILRIQQVVRGDSAAYFCASSRTDQETQYFGPGTRLLVL.

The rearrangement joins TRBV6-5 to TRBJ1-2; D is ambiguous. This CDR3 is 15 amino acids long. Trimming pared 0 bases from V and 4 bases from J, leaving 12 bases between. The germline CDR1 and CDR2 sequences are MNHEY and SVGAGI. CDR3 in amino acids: CASSYSPGDLYGYTF. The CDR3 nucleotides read TGTGCCAGCAGTTACTCGCCAGGAGACCTCTATGGCTACACCTTC.

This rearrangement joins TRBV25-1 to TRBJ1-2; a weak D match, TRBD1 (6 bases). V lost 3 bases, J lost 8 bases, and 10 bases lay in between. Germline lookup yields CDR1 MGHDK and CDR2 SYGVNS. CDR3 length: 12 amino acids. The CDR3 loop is CASSEPGAGYTF. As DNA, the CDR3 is TGTGCCAGCAGTGAGCCAGGGGCCGGCTACACCTTC.

CDR3 residues: CASSPHPRGGGETQYF. CDR3 nucleotide sequence: TGTGCCAGCAGCCCCCACCCACGCGGGGGAGGGGAGACCCAGTACTTC. V usage is TRBV7-9 and J usage is TRBJ2-5; 7 nucleotides align to TRBD2. The V and J ends lost 5 bases and 5 bases, in that order; junction bases with no gene match: 14. The germline V gene has CDR1 SEHNR and CDR2 FQNEAQ (reference sequence). The CDR3 has 16 amino acids.

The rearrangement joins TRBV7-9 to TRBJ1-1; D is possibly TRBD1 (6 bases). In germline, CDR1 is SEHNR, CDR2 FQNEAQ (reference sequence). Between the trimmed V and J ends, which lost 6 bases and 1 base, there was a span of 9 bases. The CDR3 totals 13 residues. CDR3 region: CASRQGPNTEAFF. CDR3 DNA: TGTGCCAGCAGACAGGGACCGAACACTGAAGCTTTCTTT.

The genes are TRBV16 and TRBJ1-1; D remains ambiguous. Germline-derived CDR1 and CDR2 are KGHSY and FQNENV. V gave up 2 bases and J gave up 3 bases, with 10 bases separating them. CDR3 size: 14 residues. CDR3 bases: TGTGCCAGCAGCCAAAGCAATGGTTACACTGAAGCTTTCTTT. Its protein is CASSQSNGYTEAFF. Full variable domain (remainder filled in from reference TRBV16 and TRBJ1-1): GEEVAQTPKHLVRGEGQKAKLYCAPIKGHSYVFWYQQVLKNEFKFLISFQNENVFDETGMPKERFSAKCLPNSPCSLEIQATKLEDSAVYFCASSQSNGYTEAFFGQGTRLTVV.

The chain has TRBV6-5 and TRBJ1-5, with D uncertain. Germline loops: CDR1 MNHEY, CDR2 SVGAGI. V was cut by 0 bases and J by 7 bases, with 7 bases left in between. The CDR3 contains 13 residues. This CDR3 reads CASSYSFRQPQHF. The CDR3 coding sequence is TGTGCCAGCAGTTACTCGTTCCGCCAGCCCCAGCATTTT.

CDR3 in amino acids: CASSPGDRGRETQYF. The CDR3 DNA is TGTGCCAGCTCACCTGGGGACAGGGGTCGGGAGACCCAGTACTTC. V usage is TRBV18 and J usage is TRBJ2-5; TRBD1 aligns across 10 bases. Looked up from germline, CDR1 is KGHSH and CDR2 is LQKENI. V dropped 3 bases and J dropped 5; count of bases not matched to a gene: 6. The CDR3 is 15 amino acids.

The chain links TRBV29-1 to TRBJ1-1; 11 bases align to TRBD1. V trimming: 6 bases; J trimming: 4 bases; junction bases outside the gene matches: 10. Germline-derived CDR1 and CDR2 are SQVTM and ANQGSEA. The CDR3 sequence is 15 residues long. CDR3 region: CSVAWPGTGGTEAFF. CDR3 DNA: TGCAGCGTGGCTTGGCCCGGGACAGGGGGCACTGAAGCTTTCTTT.

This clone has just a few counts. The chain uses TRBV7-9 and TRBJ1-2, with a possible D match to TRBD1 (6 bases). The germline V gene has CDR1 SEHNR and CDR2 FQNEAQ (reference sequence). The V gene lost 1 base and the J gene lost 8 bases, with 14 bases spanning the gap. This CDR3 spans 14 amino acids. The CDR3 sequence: CASSLEGTRNGYTF. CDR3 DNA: TGTGCCAGCAGCTTAGAAGGGACACGGAACGGCTACACCTTC.

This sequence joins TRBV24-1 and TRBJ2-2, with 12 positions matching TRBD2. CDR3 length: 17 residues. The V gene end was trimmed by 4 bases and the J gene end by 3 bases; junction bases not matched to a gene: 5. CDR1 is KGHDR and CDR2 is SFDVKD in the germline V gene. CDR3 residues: CATSEWTSGIYTGELFF. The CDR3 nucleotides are TGTGCCACCAGTGAGTGGACTAGCGGGATTTACACCGGGGAGCTGTTTTTT.